The subject of this entry is one TCR beta chain. Its antigen is still unknown. No much larger clone exists at a distance of one base, and base qualities are not known. The donors were healthy, HIV-negative adults who had no recently reported acute infections or vaccinations. Only Caucasian adults living in Nashville, Tennessee, USA were represented among the donors. CD4+ T cells were enriched through magnetic negative selection, after which naive cells were positively selected on CD45RA and the remaining negative fraction served as the memory subset. Blood was obtained by leukapheresis, after which PBMCs were separated by Ficoll-Histopaque density gradient centrifugation and cryopreserved in liquid nitrogen vapor phase. Analytical flow cytometry was used to check the purity and quantity of each magnetically sorted T cell population. From each sorted fraction, genomic DNA was isolated and quantified by UV absorbance on a Nanodrop 2000c.

Using the deep immunoSEQ assay, multiplex PCR amplified TCR CDR3 regions from genomic DNA. Genomic DNA extracted from each cell subset was distributed evenly over all wells of several immunoSEQ 96-well plates, and each plate served as one replicate. For sorted subsets, about 200 ng genomic DNA, equal to 30,000 to 35,000 T cell genomes, was loaded into each replicate PCR. The purified libraries were quantified using a Qubit 3.0 fluorometer, sized with a Bioanalyzer 2100, and then quantified again using the KAPA Library Quantification kit. Each immunoSEQ 96-well plate was sequenced on its own single-read 150-cycle Illumina NextSeq 550 flow cell. Turning to the authors' computational methods: Because the immunoSEQ output included only junctional sequences and no quality scores, the filtering could not be the same as the filtering used for full-length reads. To assign V/J genes and CDR3, sequences were annotated using PyIR, a Python wrapper for IgBLAST v1.9, with IMGT germline references. Reads were filtered out if the reads had weak V/J assignments (E-value above 1e-6), no CDR3, stop codons, out-of-frame junctions, or ambiguous translated residues. A V3J clonotype was defined by an identical inferred V gene, J gene, and CDR3 amino acid sequence. The percentage overlap between two repertoires was calculated by dividing the number of shared unique clonotypes by the size of the smaller repertoire. RTK rarefaction, the Chao1 estimator, and Recon v2.1 estimates of unobserved clonotypes were used to assess repertoire richness. For all TCRbeta clonotypes obtained by the gDNA method from several donors, generation probabilities were computed with OLGA. Drawn from immuneACCESS, this table holds only the in-frame rearrangements with V and J called that TCRdb kept. Clones are partly lost; checked studies trace under half to an unresolved V gene and leave the rest unexplained. The DNA gave D and trimming, while V, J and clone size come from that table. For this sample the table gives hundreds of thousands of clones, of which around 67% were detected only once. Around a tenth of the sample is held by the ten biggest clonotypes.

The entry originates in a study of shared clonotypes between healthy human individuals (dated by TCRdb to 2020 to 2021). For the study in its entirety: The cohort comprised a couple of women and a few men aged 18 to 49 years. Per donor, three plates each were used for CD4 naive and CD4 memory, two for CD8 naive, and one for CD8 memory. Blood TCR repertoires of four to six healthy adults were deeply sequenced to estimate repertoire size and the extent of clonotype sharing between individuals. Different laboratories and diverse techniques were used to prepare libraries and sequence TCR repertoires, to increase sequencing depth and limit assay-specific biases. Between about 0.94 and 8.9 billion PBMCs per donor were obtained by leukapheresis.

Results and caveats for the whole study, not just this receptor: Compared with non-shared clonotypes, the clonotypes found in all four sorted-subset donors had higher generation probabilities. Estimated clonotype richness was generally larger for naive than for memory subsets. Because the study included a small number of donors, the genetic and exposure-history diversity represented was limited. Rarefaction of sorted-subset datasets indicated incomplete sequencing despite the large sequencing depth. Sampling was restricted to blood, and TCR repertoires in tissue are likely to differ from TCR repertoires in blood. Pairwise subsampling indicated that sequencing depth was expected to affect the degree of clonotype sharing among donors. When a few donors were compared, the shared fraction of clonotypes was about 5% for naive CD4, 3.5% for naive CD8, roughly 2.3% for memory CD4, and approximately 0.4% for memory CD8.

Trimming at the junction amounts to 1 base on V and 6 bases on J, and the germline ends lie 16 bases apart. From the cysteine up to the phenylalanine, the CDR3 has a length of 15 residues. Here the CDR3 DNA is all that survives: 45 bases in frame from base 1. The germline V gene (reference sequence) sets CDR1 to SEHNR and CDR2 to FQNEAQ. The V and J genes are TRBV7-9 and TRBJ2-7, and possibly TRBD2, on 7 matching bases. This receptor was obtained from a man aged 30 to 39 in good health. Sequencing was carried out using memory CD4+ T cells sorted from blood. Interpreted using the paper, the cell subset or site label stands for: CD45RA-negative fraction. The CDR3 region has the sequence CASSLGSGGPSEQYF. The DNA sequence follows: TGTGCCAGCAGCTTAGGGTCGGGGGGCCCCAGCGAGCAGTACTTC.